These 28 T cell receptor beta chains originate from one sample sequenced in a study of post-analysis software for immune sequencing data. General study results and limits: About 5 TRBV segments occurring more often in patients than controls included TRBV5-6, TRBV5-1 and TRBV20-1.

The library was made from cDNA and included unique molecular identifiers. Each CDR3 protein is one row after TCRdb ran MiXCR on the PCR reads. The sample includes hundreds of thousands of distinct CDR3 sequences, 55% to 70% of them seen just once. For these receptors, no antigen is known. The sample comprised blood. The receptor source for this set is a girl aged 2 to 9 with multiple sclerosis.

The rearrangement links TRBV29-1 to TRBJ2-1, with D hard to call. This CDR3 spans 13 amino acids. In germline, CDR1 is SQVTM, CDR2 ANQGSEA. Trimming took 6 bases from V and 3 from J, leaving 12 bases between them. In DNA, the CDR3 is TGCAGCGTCGTTACCGGTTTCTACAATGAGCAGTTCTTC. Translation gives CSVVTGFYNEQFF.

The CDR3 sequence is CASSLDLLAGGPQETQYF. The CDR3 DNA follows: TGTGCCAGCAGCTTAGATTTACTAGCGGGAGGGCCGCAAGAGACCCAGTACTTC. The rearrangement joins TRBV11-2 to TRBJ2-5; 13 bases align to TRBD2. From germline, CDR1 is SGHAT and CDR2 FQNNGV. V was clipped by 0 bases and J by 2 bases; unmatched bases: 6. The CDR3 has 18 residues.

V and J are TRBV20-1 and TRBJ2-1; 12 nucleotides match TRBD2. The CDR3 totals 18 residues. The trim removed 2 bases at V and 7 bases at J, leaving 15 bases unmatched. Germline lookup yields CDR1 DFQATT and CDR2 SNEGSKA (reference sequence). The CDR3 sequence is CSARRSSGRAGFENEQFF. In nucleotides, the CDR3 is TGCAGTGCTAGACGGTCTAGCGGGAGGGCCGGTTTTGAGAATGAGCAGTTCTTC.

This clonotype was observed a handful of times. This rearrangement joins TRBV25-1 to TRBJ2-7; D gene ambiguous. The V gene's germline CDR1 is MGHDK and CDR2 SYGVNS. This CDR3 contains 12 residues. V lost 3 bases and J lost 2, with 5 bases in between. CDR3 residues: CASSDGPYEQYF. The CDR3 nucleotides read TGTGCCAGCAGTGATGGCCCCTACGAGCAGTACTTC.

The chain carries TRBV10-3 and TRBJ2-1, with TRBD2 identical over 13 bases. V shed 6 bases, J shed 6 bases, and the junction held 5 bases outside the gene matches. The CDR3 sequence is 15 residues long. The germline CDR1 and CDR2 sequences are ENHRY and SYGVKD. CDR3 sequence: CAISGLAGEVNEQFF. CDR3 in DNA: TGTGCCATCAGCGGACTAGCGGGAGAGGTCAATGAGCAGTTCTTC.

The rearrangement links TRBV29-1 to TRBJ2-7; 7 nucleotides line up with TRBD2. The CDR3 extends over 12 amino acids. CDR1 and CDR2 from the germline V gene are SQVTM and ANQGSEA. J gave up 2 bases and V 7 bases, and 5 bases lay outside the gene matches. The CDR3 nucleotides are TGCAGCGGACTAGCCGACGCCTACGAGCAGTACTTC. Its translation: CSGLADAYEQYF.

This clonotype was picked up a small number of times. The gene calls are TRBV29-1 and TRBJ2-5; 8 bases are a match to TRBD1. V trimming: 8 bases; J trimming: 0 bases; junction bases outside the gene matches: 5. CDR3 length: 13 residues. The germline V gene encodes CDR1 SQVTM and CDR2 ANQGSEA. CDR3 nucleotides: TGCAGCATAGAGGACAGGGACCAAGAGACCCAGTACTTC. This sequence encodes CSIEDRDQETQYF. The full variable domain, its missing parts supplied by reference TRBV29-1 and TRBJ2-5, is SAVISQKPSRDICQRGTSLTIQCQVDSQVTMMFWYRQQPGQSLTLIATANQGSEATYESGFVIDKFPISRPNLTFSTLTVSNMSPEDSSIYLCSIEDRDQETQYFGPGTRLLVL.

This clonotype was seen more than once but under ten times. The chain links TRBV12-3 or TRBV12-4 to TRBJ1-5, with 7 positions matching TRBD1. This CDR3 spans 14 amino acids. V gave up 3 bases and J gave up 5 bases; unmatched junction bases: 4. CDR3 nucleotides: TGTGCCAGCAGTTTCAGGGGGAGGTATCAGCCCCAGCATTTT. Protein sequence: CASSFRGRYQPQHF.

The CDR3 coding sequence is TGCGCCAGCAGCCCCAAAGGGCGGGGGCTCTCGGAGACCCAGTACTTC. Protein: CASSPKGRGLSETQYF. The J gene is TRBJ2-5, the V gene TRBV5-1; tentative D call: TRBD2 (7 bases). With 4 bases removed from V and 5 bases from J, the gap between germline ends came to 21 bases. The CDR3 length is 16 residues. The germline V gene has CDR1 SGHRS and CDR2 YFSETQ.

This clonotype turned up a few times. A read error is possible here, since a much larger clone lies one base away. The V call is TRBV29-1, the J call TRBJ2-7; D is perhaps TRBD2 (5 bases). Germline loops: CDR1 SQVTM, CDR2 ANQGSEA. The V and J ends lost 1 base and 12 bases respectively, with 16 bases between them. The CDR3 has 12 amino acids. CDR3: CSVEGLGETRYF. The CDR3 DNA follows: TGCAGCGTTGAAGGACTCGGGGAGACCCGGTACTTC.

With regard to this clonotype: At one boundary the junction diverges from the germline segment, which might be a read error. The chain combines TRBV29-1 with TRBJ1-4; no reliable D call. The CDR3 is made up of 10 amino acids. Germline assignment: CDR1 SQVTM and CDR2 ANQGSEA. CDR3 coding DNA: TGCGGCGTTGTAGATGAAAAACGGTTTTTT. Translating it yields CGVVDEKRFF.

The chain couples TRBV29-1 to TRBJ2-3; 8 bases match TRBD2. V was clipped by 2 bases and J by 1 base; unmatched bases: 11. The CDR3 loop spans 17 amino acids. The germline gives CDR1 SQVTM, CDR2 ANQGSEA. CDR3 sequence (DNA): TGCAGCGTTGAATACCGGGGATTAGCGGGGCGCACAGATACGCAGTATTTT. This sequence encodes CSVEYRGLAGRTDTQYF.

The CDR3 loop reads CASSVGDRGPLEQYF. The CDR3 nucleotides read TGTGCCAGCAGCGTAGGGGACAGGGGGCCCCTCGAGCAGTACTTC. The V call is TRBV9, the J call TRBJ2-7; 12 bases line up with TRBD1. V was clipped by 0 bases and J by 6 bases; unmatched bases: 4. This CDR3 is 15 amino acids long. Per germline, CDR1 SGDLS and CDR2 YYNGEE.

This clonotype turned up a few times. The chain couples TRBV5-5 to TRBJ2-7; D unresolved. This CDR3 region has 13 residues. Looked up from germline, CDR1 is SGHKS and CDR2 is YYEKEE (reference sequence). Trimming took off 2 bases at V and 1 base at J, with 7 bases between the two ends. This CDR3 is CASSFQSSYEQYF. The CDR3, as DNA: TGTGCCAGCAGCTTCCAGTCTTCCTACGAGCAGTACTTC.

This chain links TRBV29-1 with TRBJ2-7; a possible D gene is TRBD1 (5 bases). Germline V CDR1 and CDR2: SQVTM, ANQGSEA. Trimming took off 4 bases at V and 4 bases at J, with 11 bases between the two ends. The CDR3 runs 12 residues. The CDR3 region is CSVARASYEQYF. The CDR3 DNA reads TGCAGCGTTGCCAGGGCTTCTTACGAGCAGTACTTC.

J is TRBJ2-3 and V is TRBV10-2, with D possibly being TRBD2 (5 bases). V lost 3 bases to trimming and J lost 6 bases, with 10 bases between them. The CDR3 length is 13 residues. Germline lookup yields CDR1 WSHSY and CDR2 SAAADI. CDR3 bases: TGCGCCAGCAGTGATAGCGAGAGGGATACGCAGTATTTT. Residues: CASSDSERDTQYF.

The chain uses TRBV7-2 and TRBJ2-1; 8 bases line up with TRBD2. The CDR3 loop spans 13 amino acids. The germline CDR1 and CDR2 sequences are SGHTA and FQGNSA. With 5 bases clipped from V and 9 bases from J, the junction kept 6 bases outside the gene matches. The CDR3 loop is CASSPKLAVEQFF. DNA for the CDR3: TGTGCCAGCAGCCCTAAACTAGCGGTTGAGCAGTTCTTC.

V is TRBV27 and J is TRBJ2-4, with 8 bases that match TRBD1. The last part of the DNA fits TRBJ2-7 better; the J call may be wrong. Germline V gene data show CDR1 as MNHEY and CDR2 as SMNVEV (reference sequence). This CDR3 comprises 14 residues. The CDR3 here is CASSPGQGVGEQYF. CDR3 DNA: TGTGCCAGCAGTCCCGGACAGGGTGTTGGCGAGCAGTACTTC.

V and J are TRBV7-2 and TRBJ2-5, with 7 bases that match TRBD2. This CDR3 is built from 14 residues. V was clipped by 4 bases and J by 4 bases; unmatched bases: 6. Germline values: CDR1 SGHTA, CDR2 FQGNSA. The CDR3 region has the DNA TGTGCCAGCAGCTCCGTAGCGGGCCCAGAGACCCAGTACTTC. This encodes CASSSVAGPETQYF. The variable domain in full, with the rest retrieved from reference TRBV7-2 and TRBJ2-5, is GAGVSQSPSNKVTEKGKDVELRCDPISGHTALYWYRQSLGQGLEFLIYFQGNSAPDKSGLPSDRFSAERTGGSVSTLTIQRTQQEDSAVYLCASSSVAGPETQYFGPGTRLLVL.

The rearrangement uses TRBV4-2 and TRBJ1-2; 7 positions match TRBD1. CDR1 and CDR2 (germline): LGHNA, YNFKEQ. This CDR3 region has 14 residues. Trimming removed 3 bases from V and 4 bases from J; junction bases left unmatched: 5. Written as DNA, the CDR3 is TGTGCCAGCAGCCAGGTACAGGGGAGCTATGGCTACACCTTC. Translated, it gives CASSQVQGSYGYTF.

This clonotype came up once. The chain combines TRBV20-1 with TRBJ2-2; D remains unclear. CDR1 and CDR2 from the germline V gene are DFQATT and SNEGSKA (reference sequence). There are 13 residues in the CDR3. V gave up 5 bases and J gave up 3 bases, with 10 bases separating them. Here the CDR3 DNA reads TGCAGTGCTGGAACCACAGACACCGGGGAGCTGTTTTTT. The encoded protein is CSAGTTDTGELFF.

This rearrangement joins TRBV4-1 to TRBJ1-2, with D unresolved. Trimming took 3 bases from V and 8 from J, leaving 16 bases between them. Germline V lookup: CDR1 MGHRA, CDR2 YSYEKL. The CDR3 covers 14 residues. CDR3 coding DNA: TGCGCCAGCAGCCAGGAAGACTGGTCGCGGGGCTACACCTTC. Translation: CASSQEDWSRGYTF.

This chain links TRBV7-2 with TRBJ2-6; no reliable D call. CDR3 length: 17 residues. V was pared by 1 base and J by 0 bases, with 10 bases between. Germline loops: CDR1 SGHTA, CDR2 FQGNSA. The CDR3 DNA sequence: TGTGCCAGCAGCTTAGAGGGCGTCCGCTCTGGGGCCAACGTCCTGACTTTC. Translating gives CASSLEGVRSGANVLTF.

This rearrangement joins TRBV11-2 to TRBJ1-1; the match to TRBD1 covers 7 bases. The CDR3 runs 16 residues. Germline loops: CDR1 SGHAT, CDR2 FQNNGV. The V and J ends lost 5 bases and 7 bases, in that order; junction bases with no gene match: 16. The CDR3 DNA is TGTGCCAGCAGCCATAGGACCGGGACAGAATTCCGTGAAGCTTTCTTT. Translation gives CASSHRTGTEFREAFF.

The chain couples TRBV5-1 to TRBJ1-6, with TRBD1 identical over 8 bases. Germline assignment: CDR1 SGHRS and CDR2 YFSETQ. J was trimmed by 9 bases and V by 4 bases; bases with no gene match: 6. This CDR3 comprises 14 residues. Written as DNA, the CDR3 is TGCGCCAGCAGCCCCGACAGGGGTAGTTCACCCCTCCACTTT. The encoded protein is CASSPDRGSSPLHF.

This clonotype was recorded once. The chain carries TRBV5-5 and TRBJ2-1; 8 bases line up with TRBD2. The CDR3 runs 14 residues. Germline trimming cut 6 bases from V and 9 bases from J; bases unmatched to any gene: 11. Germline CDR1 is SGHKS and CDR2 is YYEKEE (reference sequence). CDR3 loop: CASTLGGTSIEQFF. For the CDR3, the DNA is TGTGCCAGCACCCTTGGAGGGACTAGTATTGAGCAGTTCTTC.

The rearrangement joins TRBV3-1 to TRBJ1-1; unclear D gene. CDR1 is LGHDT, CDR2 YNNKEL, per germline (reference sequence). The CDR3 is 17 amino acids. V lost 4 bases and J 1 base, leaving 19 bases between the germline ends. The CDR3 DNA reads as TGTGCCAGCAGCCCTCGTTACGGACTCACAAGGAACACTGAAGCTTTCTTT. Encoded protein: CASSPRYGLTRNTEAFF.

The CDR3 here is CSATEEVAQETQYF. CDR3 DNA: TGCAGTGCTACAGAAGAGGTCGCTCAAGAGACCCAGTACTTC. The chain recombines TRBV20-1 with TRBJ2-5, with unresolved D. Trimming took 4 bases from V and 2 from J, leaving 14 bases between them. The CDR3 extends over 14 amino acids. Germline loops: CDR1 DFQATT, CDR2 SNEGSKA (reference sequence).